The rows below give T cell receptor beta chains drawn from one sample of a study of T cell responses to AZD1222 COVID-19 vaccine. TCRdb's copy holds only in-frame clones and misses some; the assay was immunoSEQ multiplex PCR. The sample lists 80,000 to 90,000 clones, over 85% occurring once. Sequencing used peripheral blood, obtained on day 0 of AZD1222 vaccination. These receptors all come from an adult in good health. Both conserved end residues are part of each CDR3. Fields, in order: V gene, D gene, clone size, J gene, CDR3 DNA, CDR3 protein. The D gene is left open where the match is weak. Not every row has a clone size; where given, it reads once, few, many or a size class.

V: TRBV2; D: NA; size: NA; J: TRBJ1-5; DNA: TGTGCCAGCAGTGCCGCCAGGGGCAATCAGCCCCAGCATTTT; CDR3: CASSAARGNQPQHF
V: TRBV6-5; D: NA; size: NA; J: TRBJ2-3; DNA: TGTGCCAGCGGACTGACCCTGCGGGATACGCAGTATTTT; CDR3: CASGLTLRDTQYF
V: TRBV5-4; D: TRBD1; size: NA; J: TRBJ1-6; DNA: TGTGCCAGCAGCTTGAGTGCTCCCAGGGGGCTGGATTCACCCCTCCACTTT; CDR3: CASSLSAPRGLDSPLHF
V: TRBV21-1; D: NA; size: NA; J: TRBJ1-6; DNA: TGTGCCAGCAGCAAAGTTTCGGGGGATTCTTCACCCCTCCACTTT; CDR3: CASSKVSGDSSPLHF
V: TRBV29-1; D: NA; size: NA; J: TRBJ1-5; DNA: TGCAGCGTTGCAATCGGGGACACCCCCAATCAGCCCCAGCATTTT; CDR3: CSVAIGDTPNQPQHF
V: TRBV7-3; D: TRBD1; size: NA; J: TRBJ1-1; DNA: TGTGCCAGCAGCTCTTCATACAGGGGCCCGAACACTGAAGCTTTCTTT; CDR3: CASSSSYRGPNTEAFF
V: TRBV9; D: NA; size: once; J: TRBJ1-4; DNA: TGTGCCAGCAGCGTAGGATGGGGTGCTAATGAAAAACTGTTTTTT; CDR3: CASSVGWGANEKLFF
V: TRBV2; D: NA; size: NA; J: TRBJ1-2; DNA: TGTGCCAGCAGTCCCCCTCGGTCCCGTGGCTACACCTTC; CDR3: CASSPPRSRGYTF
V: TRBV6-6; D: NA; size: NA; J: TRBJ1-1; DNA: TGTGCCAGCAGTGACCGGTTGGCGGCTGAAGCTTTCTTT; CDR3: CASSDRLAAEAFF
V: TRBV5-6; D: NA; size: NA; J: TRBJ1-5; DNA: TGTGCCAGCAGCTTGGCCAGGGCGAATCCCCAGCATTTT; CDR3: CASSLARANPQHF
V: TRBV2; D: NA; size: NA; J: TRBJ1-1; DNA: NA; CDR3: CASILDVMNTEAFF
V: TRBV5-1; D: NA; size: NA; J: TRBJ1-6; DNA: TGCGCCAGCAGCTTCTCGGACGGGGATAATTCACCCCTCCACTTT; CDR3: CASSFSDGDNSPLHF
V: TRBV13; D: NA; size: NA; J: TRBJ2-4; DNA: TGTGCCAGCAGCTTAGGCCGAGGTAGCAGTGTCAAAAACATTCAGTACTTC; CDR3: CASSLGRGSSVKNIQYF
V: TRBV5-1; D: TRBD2; size: NA; J: TRBJ2-5; DNA: TGCGCCAGCAGCCCCTGGCTAGCGGGACTCCAAGAGACCCAGTACTTC; CDR3: CASSPWLAGLQETQYF
V: TRBV11-3; D: TRBD1; size: NA; J: TRBJ1-1; DNA: TGTGCCAGCAGCTGGACAGGGGGCACTGAAGCTTTCTTT; CDR3: CASSWTGGTEAFF
V: TRBV19; D: TRBD1; size: NA; J: TRBJ2-1; DNA: TGTGCCAGTAAGGGGACAGGGGTATATGAGCAGTTCTTC; CDR3: CASKGTGVYEQFF
V: TRBV28; D: NA; size: once; J: TRBJ1-2; DNA: TGTGCCAGCAGTTTTAAACCCGATGGCTACACCTTC; CDR3: CASSFKPDGYTF
V: TRBV6-5; D: NA; size: NA; J: TRBJ2-7; DNA: TGTGCCAGCGAGGAGGGGTCTACTTCCTACGAGCAGTACTTC; CDR3: CASEEGSTSYEQYF
V: TRBV6-1; D: NA; size: NA; J: TRBJ1-1; DNA: TGTGCCAGCAGTGAACTGGGTGCTTTCTTT; CDR3: CASSELGAFF
V: TRBV7-2; D: NA; size: NA; J: TRBJ1-6; DNA: TGTGCCAGCAGCCCCGGACCGAATTCACCCCTCCACTTT; CDR3: CASSPGPNSPLHF
V: TRBV6-5; D: NA; size: NA; J: TRBJ1-3; DNA: TGTGCCAGCAGCCCGACAGCATTTGGAAACACCATATATTTT; CDR3: CASSPTAFGNTIYF
V: TRBV5-4; D: TRBD2; size: NA; J: TRBJ2-2; DNA: TGTGCCAGCAGCTTGGACCCAGCGGGAGCGGCCGGGGAGCTGTTTTTT; CDR3: CASSLDPAGAAGELFF
V: TRBV7-2; D: TRBD2; size: NA; J: TRBJ2-7; DNA: TGTGCCAGCAGCCTACACGCCGGGACTAGCGTTCGTCAAGGTTACGAGCAGTACTTC; CDR3: CASSLHAGTSVRQGYEQYF
V: TRBV5-1; D: TRBD1; size: NA; J: TRBJ1-6; DNA: TGCGCCAGCAGGAACAGGGGGCTGGATGATAATTCACCCCTCCACTTT; CDR3: CASRNRGLDDNSPLHF
V: TRBV2; D: TRBD1; size: NA; J: TRBJ1-2; DNA: TGTGCCAGCACCCCCACGGGACAGAACTATGGCTACACCTTC; CDR3: CASTPTGQNYGYTF
V: TRBV5-5; D: TRBD1; size: NA; J: TRBJ2-7; DNA: TGTGCCAGCAGCTTGGCCGGGACAGCCGGTAGGGGCTACGAGCAGTACTTC; CDR3: CASSLAGTAGRGYEQYF
V: TRBV28; D: NA; size: NA; J: TRBJ2-7; DNA: TGTGCCAGCAGTTTATTTCCTAGCGGAGGGGGCCACGAGCAGTACTTC; CDR3: CASSLFPSGGGHEQYF
V: TRBV5-1; D: NA; size: NA; J: TRBJ2-1; DNA: TGCGCCAGCAGCTTGAGAGGGCAGGGTGGCGATGAGCAGTTCTTC; CDR3: CASSLRGQGGDEQFF
V: TRBV11-1; D: TRBD1; size: once; J: TRBJ2-2; DNA: TGTGCCAGCAGCCACCGGGACAGGGAGACCGGGGAGCTGTTTTTT; CDR3: CASSHRDRETGELFF
V: TRBV19; D: NA; size: NA; J: TRBJ1-4; DNA: TGTGCCAGTAGTCCCCGGGGATCCGCCCCCGATGAAAAACTGTTTTTT; CDR3: CASSPRGSAPDEKLFF